Below, one T cell receptor (beta chain) is given with its context. Its target is not known. CDR1 is MNHEY and CDR2 is SMNVEV in the germline V gene (reference sequence). V lost 8 bases to trimming and J lost 0 bases; unmatched junction nucleotides: 10. The CDR3 spans 17 residues. T cells were sequenced at a targeted depth of 1 in 200,000 to 1 in 1 million. Method: immunoSEQ multiplex PCR; TCRdb's copy keeps in-frame clones and lacks some. The data contain roughly 150,000 clones, roughly 77% of them seen just once; the ten biggest clones take up roughly 2%. This specimen comes from a study of cytotoxic CD8 clonotypes in ibrutinib-treated CLL. Study results and caveats: Samples were collected at differing times from sustained-remission and progressing patients. Stable or contracted on treatment, public clonotypes were also uncommon.

This chain joins TRBV27 and TRBJ2-6; 7 nucleotides agree with TRBD1. The source of this sequence is a human donor with chronic lymphocytic leukemia. Sequencing used PBMCs, obtained after 12 months of ibrutinib treatment. In nucleotides, the CDR3 is TGTGCCAGCGCATTAGGGACAGTTAACTCTGGGGCCAACGTCCTGACTTTC. This codes for CASALGTVNSGANVLTF.